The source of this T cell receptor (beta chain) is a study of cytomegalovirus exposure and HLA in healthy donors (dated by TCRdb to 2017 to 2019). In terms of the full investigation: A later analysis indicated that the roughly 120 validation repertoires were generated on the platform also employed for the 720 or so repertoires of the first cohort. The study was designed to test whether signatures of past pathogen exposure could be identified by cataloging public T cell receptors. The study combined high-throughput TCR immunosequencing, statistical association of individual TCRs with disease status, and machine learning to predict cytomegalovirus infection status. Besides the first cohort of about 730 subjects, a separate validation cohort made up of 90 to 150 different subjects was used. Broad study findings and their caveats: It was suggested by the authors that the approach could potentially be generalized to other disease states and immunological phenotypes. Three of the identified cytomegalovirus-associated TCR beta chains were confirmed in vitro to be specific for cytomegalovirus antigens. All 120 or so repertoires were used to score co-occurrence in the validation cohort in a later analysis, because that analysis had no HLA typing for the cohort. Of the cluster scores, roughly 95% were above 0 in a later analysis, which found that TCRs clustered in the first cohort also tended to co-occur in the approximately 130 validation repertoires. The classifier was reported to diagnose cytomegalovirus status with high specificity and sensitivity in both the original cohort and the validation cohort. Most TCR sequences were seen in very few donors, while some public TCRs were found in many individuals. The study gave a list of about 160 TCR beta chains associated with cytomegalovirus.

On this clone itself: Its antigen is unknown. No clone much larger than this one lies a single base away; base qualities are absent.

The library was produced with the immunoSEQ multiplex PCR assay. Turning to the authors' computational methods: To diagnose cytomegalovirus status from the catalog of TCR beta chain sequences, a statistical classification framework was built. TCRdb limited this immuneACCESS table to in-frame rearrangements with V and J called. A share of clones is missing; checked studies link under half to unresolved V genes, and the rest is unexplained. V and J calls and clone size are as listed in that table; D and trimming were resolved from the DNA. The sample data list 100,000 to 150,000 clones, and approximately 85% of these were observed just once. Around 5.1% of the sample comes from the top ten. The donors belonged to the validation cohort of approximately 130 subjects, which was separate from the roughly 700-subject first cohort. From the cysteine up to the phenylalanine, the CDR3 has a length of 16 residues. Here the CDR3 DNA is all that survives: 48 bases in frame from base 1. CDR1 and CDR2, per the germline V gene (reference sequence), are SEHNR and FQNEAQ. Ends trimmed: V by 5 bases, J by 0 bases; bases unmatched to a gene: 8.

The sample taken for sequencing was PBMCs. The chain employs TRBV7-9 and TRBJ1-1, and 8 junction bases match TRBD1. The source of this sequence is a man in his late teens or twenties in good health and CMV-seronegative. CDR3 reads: CASSPPRQGMNTEAFF. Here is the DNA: TGTGCCAGCAGCCCCCCCCGACAGGGGATGAACACTGAAGCTTTCTTT.